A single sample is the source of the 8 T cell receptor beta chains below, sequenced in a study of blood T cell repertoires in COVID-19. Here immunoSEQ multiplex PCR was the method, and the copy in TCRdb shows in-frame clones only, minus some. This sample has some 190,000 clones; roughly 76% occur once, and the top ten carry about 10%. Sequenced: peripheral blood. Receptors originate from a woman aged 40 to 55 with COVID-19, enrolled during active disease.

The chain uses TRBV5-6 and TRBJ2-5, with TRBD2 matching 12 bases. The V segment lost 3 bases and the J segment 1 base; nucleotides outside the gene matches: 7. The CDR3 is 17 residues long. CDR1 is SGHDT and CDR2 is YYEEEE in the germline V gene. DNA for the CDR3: TGTGCCAGCAGCTCCCGGACTAGCGGGGCCCTCCAAGAGACCCAGTACTTC. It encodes CASSSRTSGALQETQYF. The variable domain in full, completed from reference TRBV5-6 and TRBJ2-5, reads DAGVTQSPTHLIKTRGQQVTLRCSPKSGHDTVSWYQQALGQGPQFIFQYYEEEERQRGNFPDRFSGHQFPNYSSELNVNALLLGDSALYLCASSSRTSGALQETQYFGPGTRLLVL.

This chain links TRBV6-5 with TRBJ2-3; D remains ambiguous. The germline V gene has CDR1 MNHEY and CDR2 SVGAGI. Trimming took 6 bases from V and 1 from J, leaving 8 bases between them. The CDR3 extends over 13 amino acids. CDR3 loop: CASRTGGTDTQYF. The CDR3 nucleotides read TGTGCCAGCAGAACTGGTGGCACAGATACGCAGTATTTT.

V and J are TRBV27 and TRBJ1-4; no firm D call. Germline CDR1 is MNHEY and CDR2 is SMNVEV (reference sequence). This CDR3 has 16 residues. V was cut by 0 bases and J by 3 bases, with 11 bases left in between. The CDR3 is CASSLSPGMANEKLFF. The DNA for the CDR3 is TGTGCCAGCAGTTTATCGCCGGGGATGGCTAATGAAAAACTGTTTTTT.

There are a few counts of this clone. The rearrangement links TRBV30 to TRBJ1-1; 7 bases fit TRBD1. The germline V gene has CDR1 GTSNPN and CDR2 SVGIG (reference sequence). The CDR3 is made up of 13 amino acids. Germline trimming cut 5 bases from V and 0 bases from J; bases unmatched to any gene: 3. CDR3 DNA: TGTGCCTGGGGGACAGCCTTGAACACTGAAGCTTTCTTT. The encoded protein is CAWGTALNTEAFF.

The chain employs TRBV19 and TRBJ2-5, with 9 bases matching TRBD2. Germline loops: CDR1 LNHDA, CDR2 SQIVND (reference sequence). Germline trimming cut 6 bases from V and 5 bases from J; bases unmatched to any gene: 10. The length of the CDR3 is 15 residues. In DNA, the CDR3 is TGTGCCAGTAGGCGGGGGGGACTAGCCGAGGAGACCCAGTACTTC. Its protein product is CASRRGGLAEETQYF. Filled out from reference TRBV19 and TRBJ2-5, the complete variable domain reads DGGITQSPKYLFRKEGQNVTLSCEQNLNHDAMYWYRQDPGQGLRLIYYSQIVNDFQKGDIAEGYSVSREKKESFPLTVTSAQKNPTAFYLCASRRGGLAEETQYFGPGTRLLVL.

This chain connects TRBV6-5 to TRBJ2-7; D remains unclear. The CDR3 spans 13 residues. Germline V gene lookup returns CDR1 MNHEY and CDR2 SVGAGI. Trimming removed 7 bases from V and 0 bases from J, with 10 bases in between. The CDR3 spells CASKPGSSYEQYF. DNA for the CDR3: TGTGCCAGCAAACCGGGTAGCTCCTACGAGCAGTACTTC.

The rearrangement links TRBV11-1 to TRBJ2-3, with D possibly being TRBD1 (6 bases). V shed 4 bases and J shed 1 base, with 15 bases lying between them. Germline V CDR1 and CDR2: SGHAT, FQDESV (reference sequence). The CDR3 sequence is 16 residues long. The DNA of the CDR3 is TGTGCCAGCAGCTCGGTCTTCGGACAGCGCACAGATACGCAGTATTTT. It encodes CASSSVFGQRTDTQYF.

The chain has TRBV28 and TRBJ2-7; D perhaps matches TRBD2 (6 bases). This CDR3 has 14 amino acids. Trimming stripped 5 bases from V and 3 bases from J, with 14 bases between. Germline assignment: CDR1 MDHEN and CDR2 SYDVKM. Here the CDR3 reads CASSLGGPGYEQYF. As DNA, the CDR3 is TGTGCCAGCAGTCTTGGAGGGCCGGGCTACGAGCAGTACTTC. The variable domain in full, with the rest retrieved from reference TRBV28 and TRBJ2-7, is DVKVTQSSRYLVKRTGEKVFLECVQDMDHENMFWYRQDPGLGLRLIYFSYDVKMKEKGDIPEGYSVSREKKERFSLILESASTNQTSMYLCASSLGGPGYEQYFGPGTRLTVT.